This T cell receptor (beta chain) comes out of a study of regulatory T cells in long-lasting Graves disease. Overall study context: Graves' patients, diagnosed recently, had received antithyroid drugs under 3 months. Findings of the study overall: Newly diagnosed disease favored TRBV20-1 and TRBJ2-1 over persistent disease.

As for this clonotype: Its specificity is not known.

Arm-PCR of CDR3 regions with iRepertoire HTBI primers generated TCR beta libraries. TCRdb redid the calling of the multiplex PCR reads with MiXCR, one entry per CDR3 protein. The table includes approximately 390,000 distinct CDR3 sequences, about 16% detected once. The V and J ends lost 4 bases and 0 bases, in that order; junction bases with no gene match: 8. CDR3 length equals 16 residues. Germline V gives CDR1 SGHRS, CDR2 YFSETQ. Described time point: newly diagnosed GD, antithyroid drugs for less than 3 months. After RNA was extracted from PBMCs, the TCR library was made from it. The peripheral blood volume drawn was 8 to 9.5 milliliters, and it was collected into EDTA tubes. These records were also assigned to another study, of T cells in Graves' hyperthyroidism and ophthalmopathy. That work adds: Stable disease denoted Graves' hyperthyroidism without ophthalmopathy progression within 18 months.

This sequence joins TRBV5-1 and TRBJ1-1; TRBD1 agrees at 8 bases. The receptor was derived from a woman between 18 and 29 years old with Graves disease. Sequencing was performed on peripheral blood mononuclear cells (PBMCs), taken at new diagnosis, from a patient treated with antithyroid drugs. CDR3 bases: TGCGCCAGCAGCCCCATGGCAGGGGGCTTGAACACTGAAGCTTTCTTT. It encodes CASSPMAGGLNTEAFF.